The sequence of this TCR beta chain was determined in a study of shared clonotypes between healthy human individuals. In the study overall: Used for every donor were three CD4 naive, three CD4 memory, two CD8 naive and one CD8 memory plate.

Profiled with immunoSEQ multiplex PCR; TCRdb holds only in-frame clones, not every one. The sample has roughly 2 million clones, over 85% seen once; the top ten hold about 0.13%. The CDR3 covers 12 residues. Germline CDR1 LGHNA, CDR2 YSLEER. The study, taken as a whole, reports: The rarefaction results pointed to incomplete sorted-subset sequencing despite large depth.

On this clone: What it binds is not known. Relative to the germline gene, one junction end is altered; a read error may explain this.

The TCR originated in a young man in good health. Material: naive CD4+ T cells sorted from blood. As for subset: CD45RA+ positively selected. This rearrangement joins TRBV4-3 to TRBJ1-6; D uncertain. The CDR3 DNA reads as TGCGCCAGCAGCCAAAATAAATCACCCCTCCACTTT. Translation gives CASSQNKSPLHF.